The rows below give T cell receptor beta chains drawn from one sample of a study of cytomegalovirus exposure and HLA in healthy donors. Clones were sequenced by immunoSEQ multiplex PCR, and TCRdb holds only the in-frame ones, with some missing. The table has approximately 82,000 clones, roughly 79% seen once. Material for sequencing was PBMCs. These receptors came from a man in his forties in good health and CMV-seronegative. Both conserved end residues are part of each CDR3. Fields, in order: clone size, V gene, CDR3 length, D gene, J gene, CDR3 DNA, CDR3 protein. A D gene is named only where the DNA matches it firmly. Expanded clones are given a class, and other clones once, few, many or no size at all.

>.|TRBV6-5|16|TRBD2|TRBJ2-2
TGTGCCAGCAGTTACACCGGGACTAGCGCGTCCGGGGAGCTGTTTTTT
CASSYTGTSASGELFF
>.|TRBV6-1|14|TRBD1|TRBJ1-6
TGTGCCAGCTATACGACAGGGGGTAATTCACCCCTCCACTTT
CASYTTGGNSPLHF
>few|TRBV2|15|.|TRBJ2-2
TGTGCCAGCAGCCAGAGGACTCCCTACACCGGGGAGCTGTTTTTT
CASSQRTPYTGELFF
>.|TRBV28|12|.|TRBJ1-1
TGTGCCAGCTGGGGCCGGGACACTGAAGCTTTCTTT
CASWGRDTEAFF
>.|TRBV5-1|15|TRBD2|TRBJ2-3
TGCGCCAGCGCTTACGGGGGGAGAGGCACAGATACGCAGTATTTT
CASAYGGRGTDTQYF
>.|TRBV28|13|.|TRBJ1-2
TGTGCCAGCAGCCGTACAAGAGGAGGAGGCTACACCTTC
CASSRTRGGGYTF
>.|TRBV4-2|16|.|TRBJ2-2
TGTGCCAGCAGCCAAAGGCGGGCCGCGAACACCGGGGAGCTGTTTTTT
CASSQRRAANTGELFF
>few|TRBV28|18|TRBD1|TRBJ1-4
TGTGCCAGCAGTTGGGGACAGGGCAGAGGTACGGCTAATGAAAAACTGTTTTTT
CASSWGQGRGTANEKLFF
>.|TRBV7-9|14|.|TRBJ1-3
TGTGCCAGCAGCTTAGGGCACAATGGAAACACCATATATTTT
CASSLGHNGNTIYF
>.|TRBV2|13|.|TRBJ2-7
TGTGCCAGCAATAGAGAAAGCGCCTACGAGCAGTACTTC
CASNRESAYEQYF